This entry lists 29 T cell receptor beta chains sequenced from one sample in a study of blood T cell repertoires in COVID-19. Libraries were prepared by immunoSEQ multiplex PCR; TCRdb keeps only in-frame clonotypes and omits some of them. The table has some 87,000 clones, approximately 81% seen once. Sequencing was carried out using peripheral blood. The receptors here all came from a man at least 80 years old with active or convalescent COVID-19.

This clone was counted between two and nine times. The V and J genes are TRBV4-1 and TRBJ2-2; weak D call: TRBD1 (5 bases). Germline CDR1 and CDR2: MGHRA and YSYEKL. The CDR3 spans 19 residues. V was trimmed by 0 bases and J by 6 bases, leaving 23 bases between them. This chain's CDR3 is CASSQDSRASVRASGELFF. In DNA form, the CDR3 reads TGCGCCAGCAGCCAAGATAGCAGGGCCTCAGTTAGGGCGTCCGGGGAGCTGTTTTTT.

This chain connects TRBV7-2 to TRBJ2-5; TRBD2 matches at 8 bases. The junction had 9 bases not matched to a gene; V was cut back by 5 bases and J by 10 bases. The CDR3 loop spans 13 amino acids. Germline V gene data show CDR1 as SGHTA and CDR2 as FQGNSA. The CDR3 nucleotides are TGTGCCAGCAGCCAGACCGCCGCGGGGGGCCAGTACTTC. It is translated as CASSQTAAGGQYF.

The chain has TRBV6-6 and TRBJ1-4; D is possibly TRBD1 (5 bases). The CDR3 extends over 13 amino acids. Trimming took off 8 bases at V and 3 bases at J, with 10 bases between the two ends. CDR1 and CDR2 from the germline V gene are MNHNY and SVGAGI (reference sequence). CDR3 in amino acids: CASGGGANEKLFF. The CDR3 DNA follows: TGTGCCAGCGGCGGGGGGGCTAATGAAAAACTGTTTTTT.

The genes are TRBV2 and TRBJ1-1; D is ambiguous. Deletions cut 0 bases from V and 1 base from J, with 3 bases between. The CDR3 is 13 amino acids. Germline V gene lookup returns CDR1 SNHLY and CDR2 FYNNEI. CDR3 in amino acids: CASSEAGNTEAFF. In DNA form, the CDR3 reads TGTGCCAGCAGTGAAGCCGGGAACACTGAAGCTTTCTTT.

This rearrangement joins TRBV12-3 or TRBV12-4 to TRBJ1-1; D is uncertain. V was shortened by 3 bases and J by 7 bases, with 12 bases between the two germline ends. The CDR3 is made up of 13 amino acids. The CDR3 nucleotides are TGTGCCAGCAGTTTCCGGTCATCCGATGAAGCTTTCTTT. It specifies CASSFRSSDEAFF.

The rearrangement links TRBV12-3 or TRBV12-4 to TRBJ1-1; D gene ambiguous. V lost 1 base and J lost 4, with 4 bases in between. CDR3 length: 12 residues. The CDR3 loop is CASSLVGTEAFF. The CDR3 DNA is TGTGCCAGCAGTTTAGTCGGCACTGAAGCTTTCTTT.

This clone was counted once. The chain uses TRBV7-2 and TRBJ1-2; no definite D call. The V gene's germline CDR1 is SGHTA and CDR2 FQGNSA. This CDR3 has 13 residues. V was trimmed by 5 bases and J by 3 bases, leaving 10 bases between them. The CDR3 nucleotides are TGTGCCAGCAGCCTGGAGGGAGACTATGGCTACACCTTC. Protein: CASSLEGDYGYTF.

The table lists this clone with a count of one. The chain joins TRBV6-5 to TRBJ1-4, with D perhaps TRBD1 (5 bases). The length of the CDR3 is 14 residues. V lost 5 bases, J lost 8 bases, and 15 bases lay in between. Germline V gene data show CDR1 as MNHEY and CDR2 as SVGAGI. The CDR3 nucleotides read TGTGCCAGCAGTAATAGTATCGGGGGGGAAAAACTGTTTTTT. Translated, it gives CASSNSIGGEKLFF.

The CDR3 DNA reads TGTGCCTGGAGTGGAGGACAGGGGAATCCAGAGACCCAGTACTTC. Amino acids: CAWSGGQGNPETQYF. V gene TRBV30 combines with J gene TRBJ2-5; TRBD1 agrees at 9 bases. The length of the CDR3 is 15 residues. V lost 1 base, J lost 4 bases, and 7 bases stayed unmatched. Germline V CDR1 and CDR2: GTSNPN, SVGIG (reference sequence).

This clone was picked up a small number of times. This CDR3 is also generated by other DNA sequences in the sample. CDR3 in amino acids: CASSLVGGSTDTQYF. The CDR3 bases are TGTGCCAGCAGCTTAGTGGGGGGGAGCACAGATACGCAGTATTTT. This sequence joins TRBV7-8 and TRBJ2-3; TRBD2 aligns across 7 bases. The ends lost 1 base at V and 0 bases at J; junction bases unmatched: 1. Germline loops: CDR1 SGHVS, CDR2 FQNEAQ. This CDR3 is 15 amino acids long.

Written as DNA, the CDR3 is TGTGCCAGCTCACCAGGAACAGGTGGAAACACTGAAGCTTTCTTT. Residues: CASSPGTGGNTEAFF. The chain is built from TRBV18 and TRBJ1-1; tentatively, D is TRBD1 (5 bases). Trimming pared 2 bases from V and 2 bases from J, leaving 12 bases between. Germline CDR1 and CDR2: KGHSH and LQKENI. This CDR3 is 15 amino acids long.

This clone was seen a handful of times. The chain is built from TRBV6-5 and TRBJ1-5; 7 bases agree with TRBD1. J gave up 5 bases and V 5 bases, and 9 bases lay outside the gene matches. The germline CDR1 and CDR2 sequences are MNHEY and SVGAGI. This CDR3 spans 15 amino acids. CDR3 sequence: CASSHRGYGDQPQHF. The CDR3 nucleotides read TGTGCCAGCAGTCACAGGGGATACGGGGATCAGCCCCAGCATTTT.

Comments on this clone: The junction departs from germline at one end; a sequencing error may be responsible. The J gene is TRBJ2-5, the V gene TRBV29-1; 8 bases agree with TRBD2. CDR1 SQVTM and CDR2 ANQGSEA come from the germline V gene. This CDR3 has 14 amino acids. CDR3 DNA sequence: TGCAGCGTAGAAGTAGCGGGGATCCAAGAGACCCAGTACTTC. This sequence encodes CSVEVAGIQETQYF.

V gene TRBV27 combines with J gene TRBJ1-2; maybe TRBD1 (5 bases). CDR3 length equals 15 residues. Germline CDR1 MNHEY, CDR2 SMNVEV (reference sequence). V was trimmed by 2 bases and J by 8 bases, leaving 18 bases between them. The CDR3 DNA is TGTGCCAGCAGTTTACTCGGGACTTCTGAGAGGGGCTACACCTTC. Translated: CASSLLGTSERGYTF.

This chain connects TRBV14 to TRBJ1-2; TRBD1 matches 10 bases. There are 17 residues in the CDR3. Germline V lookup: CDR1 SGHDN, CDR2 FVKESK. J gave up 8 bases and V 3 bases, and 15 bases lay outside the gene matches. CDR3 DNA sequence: TGTGCCAGCAGCCATGGGGACAGGGGTCCGCTACGGCGGGGCTACACCTTC. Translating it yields CASSHGDRGPLRRGYTF.

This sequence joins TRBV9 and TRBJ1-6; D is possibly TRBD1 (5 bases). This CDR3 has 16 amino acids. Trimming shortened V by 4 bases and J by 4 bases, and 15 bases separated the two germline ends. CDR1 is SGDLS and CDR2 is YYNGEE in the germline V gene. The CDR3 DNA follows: TGTGCCAGCAGCAGCCAGGGCGACGTATATAATTCACCCCTCCACTTT. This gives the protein CASSSQGDVYNSPLHF.

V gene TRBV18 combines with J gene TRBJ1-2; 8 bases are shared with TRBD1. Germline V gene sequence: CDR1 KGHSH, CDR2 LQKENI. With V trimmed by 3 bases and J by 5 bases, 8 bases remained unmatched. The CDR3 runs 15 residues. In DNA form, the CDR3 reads TGTGCCAGCTCACCTGCGACAGGGGAAGGATATGGCTACACCTTC. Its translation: CASSPATGEGYGYTF.

The CDR3 coding sequence is TGCGCCAGTGGGACTAGCGTCGACACCGGGGAGCTGTTTTTT. It encodes CASGTSVDTGELFF. The V call is TRBV5-1, the J call TRBJ2-2, with 10 bases identical to TRBD2. J was trimmed by 3 bases and V by 8 bases; bases with no gene match: 4. The CDR3 loop spans 14 amino acids. Germline V gene data show CDR1 as SGHRS and CDR2 as YFSETQ.

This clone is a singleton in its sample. The CDR3 loop is CASSLSVQGETQYF. For the CDR3, the DNA is TGTGCCAGCAGCTTATCAGTACAGGGAGAGACCCAGTACTTC. The V call is TRBV7-2, the J call TRBJ2-5; a possible D gene is TRBD1 (6 bases). The V end was cut by 2 bases, the J end by 4 bases, with 11 bases between. This CDR3 has 14 residues. Germline V gene lookup returns CDR1 SGHTA and CDR2 FQGNSA. Full variable domain (outside the CDR3, taken from reference TRBV7-2 and TRBJ2-5): GAGVSQSPSNKVTEKGKDVELRCDPISGHTALYWYRQSLGQGLEFLIYFQGNSAPDKSGLPSDRFSAERTGGSVSTLTIQRTQQEDSAVYLCASSLSVQGETQYFGPGTRLLVL.

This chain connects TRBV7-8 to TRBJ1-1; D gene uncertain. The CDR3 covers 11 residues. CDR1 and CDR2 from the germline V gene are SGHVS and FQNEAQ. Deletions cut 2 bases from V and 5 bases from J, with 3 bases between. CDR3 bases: TGTGCCAGCAGCTTACTTACTGAAGCTTTCTTT. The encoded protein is CASSLLTEAFF.

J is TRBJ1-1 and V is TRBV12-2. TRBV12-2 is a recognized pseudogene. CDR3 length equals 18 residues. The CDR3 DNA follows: TGTGCAAGTCGCTTAGGGGTTGGAAGCTACAAAGAGGACACTGAAGCTTTCTTT. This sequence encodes CASRLGVGSYKEDTEAFF.

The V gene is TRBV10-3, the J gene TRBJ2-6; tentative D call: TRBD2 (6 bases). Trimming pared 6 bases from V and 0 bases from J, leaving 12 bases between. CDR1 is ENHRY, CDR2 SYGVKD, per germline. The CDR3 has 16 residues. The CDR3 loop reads CAISTGENSGANVLTF. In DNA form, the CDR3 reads TGTGCCATCAGCACGGGGGAGAACTCTGGGGCCAACGTCCTGACTTTC.

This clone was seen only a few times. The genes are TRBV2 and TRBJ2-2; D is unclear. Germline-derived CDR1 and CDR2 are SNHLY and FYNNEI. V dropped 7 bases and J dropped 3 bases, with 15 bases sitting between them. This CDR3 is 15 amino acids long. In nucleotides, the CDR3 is TGTGCCAGCATTTCCTCCGGGTCTTACACCGGGGAGCTGTTTTTT. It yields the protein CASISSGSYTGELFF.

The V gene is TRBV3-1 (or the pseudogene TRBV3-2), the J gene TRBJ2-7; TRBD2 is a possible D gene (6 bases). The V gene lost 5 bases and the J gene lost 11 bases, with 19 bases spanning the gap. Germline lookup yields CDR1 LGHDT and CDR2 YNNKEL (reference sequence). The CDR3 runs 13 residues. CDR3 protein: CASSKGRRGTEYF. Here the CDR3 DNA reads TGTGCCAGCAGCAAGGGCAGACGGGGGACGGAGTACTTC.

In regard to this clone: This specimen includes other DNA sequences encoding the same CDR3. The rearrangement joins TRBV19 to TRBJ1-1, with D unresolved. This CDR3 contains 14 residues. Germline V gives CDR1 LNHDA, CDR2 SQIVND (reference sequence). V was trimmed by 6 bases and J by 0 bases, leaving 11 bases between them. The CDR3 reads CASSPQVMNTEAFF. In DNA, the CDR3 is TGTGCCAGTAGCCCTCAGGTGATGAACACTGAAGCTTTCTTT. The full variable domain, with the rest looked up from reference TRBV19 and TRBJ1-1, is DGGITQSPKYLFRKEGQNVTLSCEQNLNHDAMYWYRQDPGQGLRLIYYSQIVNDFQKGDIAEGYSVSREKKESFPLTVTSAQKNPTAFYLCASSPQVMNTEAFFGQGTRLTVV.

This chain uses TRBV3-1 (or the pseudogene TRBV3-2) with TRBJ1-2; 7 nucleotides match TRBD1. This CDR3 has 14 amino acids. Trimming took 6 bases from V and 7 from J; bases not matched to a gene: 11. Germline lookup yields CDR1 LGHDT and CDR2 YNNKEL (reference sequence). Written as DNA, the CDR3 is TGTGCCAGCAGAAGCACTCCAGGGGGTGGTGGCTACACCTTC. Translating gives CASRSTPGGGGYTF.

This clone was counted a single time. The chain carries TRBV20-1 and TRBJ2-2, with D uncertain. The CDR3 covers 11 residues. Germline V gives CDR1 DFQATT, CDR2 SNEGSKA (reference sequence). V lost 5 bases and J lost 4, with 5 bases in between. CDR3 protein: CSAEFTGELFF. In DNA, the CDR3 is TGCAGTGCTGAGTTCACCGGGGAGCTGTTTTTT.

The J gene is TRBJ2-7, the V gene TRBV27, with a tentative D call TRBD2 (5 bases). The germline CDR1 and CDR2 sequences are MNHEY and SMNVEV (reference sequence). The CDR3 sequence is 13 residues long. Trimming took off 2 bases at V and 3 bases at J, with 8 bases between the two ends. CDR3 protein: CASSLNGGYEQYF. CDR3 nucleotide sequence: TGTGCCAGCAGTTTAAATGGAGGCTACGAGCAGTACTTC.

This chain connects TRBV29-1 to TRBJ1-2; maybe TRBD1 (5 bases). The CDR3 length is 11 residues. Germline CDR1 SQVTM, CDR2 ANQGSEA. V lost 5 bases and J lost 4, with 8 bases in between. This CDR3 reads CSVRQGYGYTF. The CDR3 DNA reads TGCAGCGTTCGTCAGGGCTATGGCTACACCTTC.